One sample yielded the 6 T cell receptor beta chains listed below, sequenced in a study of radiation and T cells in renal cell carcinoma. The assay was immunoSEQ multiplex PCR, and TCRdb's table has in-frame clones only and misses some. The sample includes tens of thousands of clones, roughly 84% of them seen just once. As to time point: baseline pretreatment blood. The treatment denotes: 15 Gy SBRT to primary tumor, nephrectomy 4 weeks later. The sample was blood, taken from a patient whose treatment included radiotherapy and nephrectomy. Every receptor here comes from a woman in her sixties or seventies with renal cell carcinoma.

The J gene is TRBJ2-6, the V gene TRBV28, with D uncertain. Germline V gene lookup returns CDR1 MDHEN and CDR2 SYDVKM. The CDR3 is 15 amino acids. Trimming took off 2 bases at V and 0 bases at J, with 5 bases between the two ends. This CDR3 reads CASSLPTSGANVLTF. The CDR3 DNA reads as TGTGCCAGCAGTTTACCCACCTCTGGGGCCAACGTCCTGACTTTC.

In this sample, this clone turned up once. The DNA for the CDR3 is TGTGCCAGCAGCTTCGGGGTAGTTGGTGACAATGAGCAGTTCTTC. Residues: CASSFGVVGDNEQFF. V and J are TRBV5-6 and TRBJ2-1; possible D gene TRBD2, 5 bases. CDR1 and CDR2 from the germline V gene are SGHDT and YYEEEE. The CDR3 loop spans 15 amino acids. V was trimmed by 2 bases and J by 5 bases, leaving 14 bases between them.

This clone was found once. This CDR3 reads CASSVVGSGSTDTQYF. The CDR3 DNA is TGTGCCAGCAGCGTAGTGGGTAGCGGGAGCACAGATACGCAGTATTTT. The chain has TRBV9 and TRBJ2-3; 7 bases agree with TRBD2. J was trimmed by 0 bases and V by 0 bases; bases with no gene match: 4. Germline loops: CDR1 SGDLS, CDR2 YYNGEE. The CDR3 is 16 amino acids.

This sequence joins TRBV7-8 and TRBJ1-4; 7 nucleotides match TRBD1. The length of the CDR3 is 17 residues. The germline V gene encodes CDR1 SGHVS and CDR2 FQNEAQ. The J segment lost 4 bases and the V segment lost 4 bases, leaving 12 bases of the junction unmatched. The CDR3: CASSSSSGQLINEKLFF. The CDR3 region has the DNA TGTGCCAGCAGCTCGTCATCGGGACAGCTGATTAATGAAAAACTGTTTTTT.

CDR3 sequence (DNA): TGTGCCAGCCAAGACAGGGTCCAAGAGACCCAGTACTTC. Protein sequence: CASQDRVQETQYF. The V call is TRBV18, the J call TRBJ2-5; 7 nucleotides agree with TRBD1. CDR1 KGHSH and CDR2 LQKENI come from the germline V gene. The CDR3 has 13 residues. J gave up 1 base and V 8 bases, and 4 bases lay outside the gene matches.

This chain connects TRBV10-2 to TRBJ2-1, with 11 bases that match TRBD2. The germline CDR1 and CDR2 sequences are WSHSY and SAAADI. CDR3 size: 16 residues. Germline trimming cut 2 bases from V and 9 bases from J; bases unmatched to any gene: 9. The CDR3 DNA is TGCGCCAGCAGTGAGGGCCCGGTAGCGGGGGGGACTGAGCAGTTCTTC. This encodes CASSEGPVAGGTEQFF.